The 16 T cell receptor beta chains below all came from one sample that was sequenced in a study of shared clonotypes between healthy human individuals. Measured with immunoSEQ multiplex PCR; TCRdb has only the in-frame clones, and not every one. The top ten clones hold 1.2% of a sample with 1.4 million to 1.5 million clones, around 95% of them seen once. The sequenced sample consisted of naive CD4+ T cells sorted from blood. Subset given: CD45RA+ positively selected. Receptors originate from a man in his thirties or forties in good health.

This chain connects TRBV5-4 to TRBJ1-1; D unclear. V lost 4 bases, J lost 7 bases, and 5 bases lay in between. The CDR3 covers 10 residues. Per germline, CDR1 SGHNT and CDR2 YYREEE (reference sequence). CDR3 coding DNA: TGTGCCAGCAGCCGGGGTGAAGCTTTCTTT. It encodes CASSRGEAFF.

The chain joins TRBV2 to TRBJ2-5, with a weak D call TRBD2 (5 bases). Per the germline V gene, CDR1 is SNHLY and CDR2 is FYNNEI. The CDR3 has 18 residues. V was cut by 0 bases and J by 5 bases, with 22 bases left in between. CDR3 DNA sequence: TGTGCCAGCAGTGAAGCGCCCCCGGAGGCGGGCCCTGGGGAGACCCAGTACTTC. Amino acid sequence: CASSEAPPEAGPGETQYF.

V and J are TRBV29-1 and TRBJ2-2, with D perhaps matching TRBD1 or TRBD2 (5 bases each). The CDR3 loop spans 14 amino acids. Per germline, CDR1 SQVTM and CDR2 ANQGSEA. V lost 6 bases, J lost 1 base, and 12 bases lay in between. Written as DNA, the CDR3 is TGCAGCGTGTTGGGGACGGTGAACACCGGGGAGCTGTTTTTT. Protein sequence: CSVLGTVNTGELFF.

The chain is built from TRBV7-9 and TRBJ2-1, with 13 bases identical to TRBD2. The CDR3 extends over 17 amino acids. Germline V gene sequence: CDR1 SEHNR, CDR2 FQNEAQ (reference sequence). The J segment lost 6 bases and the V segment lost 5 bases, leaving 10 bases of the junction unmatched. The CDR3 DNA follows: TGTGCCAGCAGCCGAACCGGACTAGCGGGAGTCGTCAATGAGCAGTTCTTC. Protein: CASSRTGLAGVVNEQFF.

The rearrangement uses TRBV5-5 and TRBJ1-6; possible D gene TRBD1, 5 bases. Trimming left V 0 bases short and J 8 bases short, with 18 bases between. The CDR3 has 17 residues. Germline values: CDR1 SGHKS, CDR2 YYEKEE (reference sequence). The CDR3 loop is CASSLASGLPLHSPLHF. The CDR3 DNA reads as TGTGCCAGCAGCTTGGCCTCGGGGCTTCCGCTACATTCACCCCTCCACTTT.

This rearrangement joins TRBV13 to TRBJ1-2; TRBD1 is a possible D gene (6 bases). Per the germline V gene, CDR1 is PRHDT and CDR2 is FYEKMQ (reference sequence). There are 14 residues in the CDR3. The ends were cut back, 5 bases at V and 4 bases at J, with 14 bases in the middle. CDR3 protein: CASSPRTVSYGYTF. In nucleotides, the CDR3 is TGTGCCAGCAGCCCCCGGACAGTGAGCTATGGCTACACCTTC.

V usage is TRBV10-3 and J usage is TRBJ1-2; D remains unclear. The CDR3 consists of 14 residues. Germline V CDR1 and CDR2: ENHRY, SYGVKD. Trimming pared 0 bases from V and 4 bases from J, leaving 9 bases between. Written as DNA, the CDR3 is TGTGCCATCAGTGAGTCTCCCGGGTTCTATGGCTACACCTTC. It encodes CAISESPGFYGYTF.

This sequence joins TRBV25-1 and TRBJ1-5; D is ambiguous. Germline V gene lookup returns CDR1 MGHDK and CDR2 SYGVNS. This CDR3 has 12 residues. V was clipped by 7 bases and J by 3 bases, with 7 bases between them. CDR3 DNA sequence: TGTGCCAGCAAAGGAGCCAATCAGCCCCAGCATTTT. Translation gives CASKGANQPQHF.

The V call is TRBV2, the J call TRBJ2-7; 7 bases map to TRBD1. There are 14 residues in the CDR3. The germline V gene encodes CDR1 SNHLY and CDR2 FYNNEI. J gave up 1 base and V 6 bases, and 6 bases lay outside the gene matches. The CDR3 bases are TGTGCCAGCAGCACCGACAGGGTGTCCTACGAGCAGTACTTC. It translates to CASSTDRVSYEQYF.

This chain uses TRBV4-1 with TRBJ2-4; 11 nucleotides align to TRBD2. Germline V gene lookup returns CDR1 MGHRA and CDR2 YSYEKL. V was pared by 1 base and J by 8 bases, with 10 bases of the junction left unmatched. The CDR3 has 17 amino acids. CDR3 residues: CASSQGVAGGPVDIQYF. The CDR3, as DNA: TGCGCCAGCAGCCAAGGGGTAGCGGGAGGGCCTGTAGACATTCAGTACTTC.

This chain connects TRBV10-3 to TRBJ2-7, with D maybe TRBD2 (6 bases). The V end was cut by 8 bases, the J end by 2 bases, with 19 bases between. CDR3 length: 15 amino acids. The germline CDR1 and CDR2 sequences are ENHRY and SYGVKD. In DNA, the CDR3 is TGTGCCATCCGGGACCCTAGCGCAAAACCCTACGAGCAGTACTTC. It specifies CAIRDPSAKPYEQYF.

The CDR3 nucleotides are TGTGCCAGTAGTCTCTCACCGGGACTGTCCTACGAGCAGTACTTC. This codes for CASSLSPGLSYEQYF. The V call is TRBV19, the J call TRBJ2-7; possibly TRBD2 for D (6 bases). The germline CDR1 and CDR2 sequences are LNHDA and SQIVND (reference sequence). The V gene lost 5 bases and the J gene lost 1 base, with 15 bases spanning the gap. The CDR3 is 15 residues long.

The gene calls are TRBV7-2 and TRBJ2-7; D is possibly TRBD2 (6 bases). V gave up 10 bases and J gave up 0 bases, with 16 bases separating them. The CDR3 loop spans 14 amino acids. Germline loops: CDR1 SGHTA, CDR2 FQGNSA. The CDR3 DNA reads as TGTGCCACCCAGCGTGGGGGGAGCTCCTACGAGCAGTACTTC. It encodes CATQRGGSSYEQYF.

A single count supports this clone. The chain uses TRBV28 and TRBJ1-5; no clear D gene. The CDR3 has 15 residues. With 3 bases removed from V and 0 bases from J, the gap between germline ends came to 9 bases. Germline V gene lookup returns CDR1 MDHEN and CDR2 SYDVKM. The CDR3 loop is CASSFGTYSNQPQHF. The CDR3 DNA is TGTGCCAGCAGTTTTGGCACATATAGCAATCAGCCCCAGCATTTT.

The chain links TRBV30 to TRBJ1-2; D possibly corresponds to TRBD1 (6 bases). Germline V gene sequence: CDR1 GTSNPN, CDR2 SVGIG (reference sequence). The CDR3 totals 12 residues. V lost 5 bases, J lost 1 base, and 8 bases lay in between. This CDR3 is CAWGGHNYGYTF. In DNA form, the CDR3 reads TGTGCCTGGGGGGGACATAACTATGGCTACACCTTC.

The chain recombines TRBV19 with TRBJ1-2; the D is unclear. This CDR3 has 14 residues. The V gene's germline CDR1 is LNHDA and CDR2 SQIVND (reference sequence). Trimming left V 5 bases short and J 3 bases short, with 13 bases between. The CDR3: CASSGPRADYGYTF. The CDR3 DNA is TGTGCCAGTAGTGGCCCAAGGGCGGACTATGGCTACACCTTC. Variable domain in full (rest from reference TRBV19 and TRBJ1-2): DGGITQSPKYLFRKEGQNVTLSCEQNLNHDAMYWYRQDPGQGLRLIYYSQIVNDFQKGDIAEGYSVSREKKESFPLTVTSAQKNPTAFYLCASSGPRADYGYTFGSGTRLTVV.